The clone carrying this TCR beta chain appeared once. The sample originates from a study of Tregs in tolerant kidney transplant recipients. Germline CDR1 and CDR2: SNHLY and FYNNEI. This CDR3 is built from 15 residues. Trimming shortened V by 6 bases and J by 0 bases, and 11 bases separated the two germline ends. Assay: immunoSEQ multiplex PCR; the TCRdb copy retains only in-frame clones and omits some. The table records around 78,000 clones, around 93% of them present only once. This specimen was Tregs from blood, taken before the transplant. This receptor was identified in a human donor who received a combined kidney and bone marrow transplant. This chain joins TRBV2 and TRBJ1-4; tentative D call: TRBD1 (5 bases). CDR3 nucleotides: TGTGCCAGCAGGGGGACCTTCGCAACTAATGAAAAACTGTTTTTT. As protein: CASRGTFATNEKLFF.